This T cell receptor (beta chain) is from a study of blood T cell repertoires in COVID-19. Produced via immunoSEQ multiplex PCR; TCRdb's table is partial and in-frame only. Of approximately 170,000 clones listed, approximately 85% are singletons. Germline lookup yields CDR1 SEHNR and CDR2 FQNEAQ (reference sequence). The ends were cut back, 2 bases at V and 7 bases at J, with 18 bases in the middle. This CDR3 contains 17 residues. The sequenced material came from peripheral blood. The V and J genes are TRBV7-9 and TRBJ1-6; D gene uncertain. This TCR was recovered from a man aged 55 to 69 who had recovered from COVID-19. The chain's CDR3 is CASSLNDILGRNSPLHF. The CDR3 DNA is TGTGCCAGCAGCTTAAACGATATCCTCGGTCGGAATTCACCCCTCCACTTT.